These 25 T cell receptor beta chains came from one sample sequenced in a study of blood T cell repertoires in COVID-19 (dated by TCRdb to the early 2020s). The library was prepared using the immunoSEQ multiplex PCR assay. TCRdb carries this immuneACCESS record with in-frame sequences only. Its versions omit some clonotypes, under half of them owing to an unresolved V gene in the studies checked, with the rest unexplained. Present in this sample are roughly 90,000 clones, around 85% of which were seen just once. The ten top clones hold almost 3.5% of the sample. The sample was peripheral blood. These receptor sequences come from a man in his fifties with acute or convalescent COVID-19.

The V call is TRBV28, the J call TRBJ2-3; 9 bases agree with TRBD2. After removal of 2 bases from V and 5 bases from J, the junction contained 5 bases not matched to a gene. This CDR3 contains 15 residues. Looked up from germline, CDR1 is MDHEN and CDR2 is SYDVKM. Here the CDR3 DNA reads TGTGCCAGCAGTTTAGCGGGAGGGGGAATAGATACGCAGTATTTT. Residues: CASSLAGGGIDTQYF. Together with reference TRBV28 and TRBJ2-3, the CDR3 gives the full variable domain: DVKVTQSSRYLVKRTGEKVFLECVQDMDHENMFWYRQDPGLGLRLIYFSYDVKMKEKGDIPEGYSVSREKKERFSLILESASTNQTSMYLCASSLAGGGIDTQYFGPGTRLTVL.

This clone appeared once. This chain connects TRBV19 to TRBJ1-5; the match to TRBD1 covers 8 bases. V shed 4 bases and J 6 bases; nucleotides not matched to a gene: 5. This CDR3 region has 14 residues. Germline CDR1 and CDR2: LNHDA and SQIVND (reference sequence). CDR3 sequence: CASSRTGFSQPQHF. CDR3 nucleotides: TGTGCCAGTAGTAGGACAGGGTTCAGTCAGCCCCAGCATTTT.

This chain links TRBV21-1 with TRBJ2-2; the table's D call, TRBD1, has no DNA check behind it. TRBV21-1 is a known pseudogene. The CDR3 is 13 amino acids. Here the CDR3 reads CASGTGNTGELFF. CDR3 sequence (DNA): TGTGCCAGTGGGACAGGGAACACCGGGGAGCTGTTTTTT.

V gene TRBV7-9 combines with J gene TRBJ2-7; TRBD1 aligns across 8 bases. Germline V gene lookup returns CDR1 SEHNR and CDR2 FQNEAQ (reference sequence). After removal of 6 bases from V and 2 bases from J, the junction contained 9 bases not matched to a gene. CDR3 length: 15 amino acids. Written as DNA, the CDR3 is TGTGCCAGCAGTACCGACAGGGGACGAGCCTACGAGCAGTACTTC. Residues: CASSTDRGRAYEQYF.

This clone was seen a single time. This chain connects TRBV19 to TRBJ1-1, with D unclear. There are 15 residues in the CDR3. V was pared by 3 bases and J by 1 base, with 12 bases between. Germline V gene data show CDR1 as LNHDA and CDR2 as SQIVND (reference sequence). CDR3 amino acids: CASSIFQTPNTEAFF. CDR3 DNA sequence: TGTGCCAGTAGTATCTTTCAGACTCCGAACACTGAAGCTTTCTTT.

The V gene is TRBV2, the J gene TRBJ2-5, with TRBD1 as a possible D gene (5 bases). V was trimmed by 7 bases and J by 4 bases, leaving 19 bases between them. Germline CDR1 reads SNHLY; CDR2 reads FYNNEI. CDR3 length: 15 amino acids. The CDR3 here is CASTEGVAFPETQYF. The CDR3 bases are TGTGCCAGCACGGAAGGGGTTGCCTTTCCAGAGACCCAGTACTTC.

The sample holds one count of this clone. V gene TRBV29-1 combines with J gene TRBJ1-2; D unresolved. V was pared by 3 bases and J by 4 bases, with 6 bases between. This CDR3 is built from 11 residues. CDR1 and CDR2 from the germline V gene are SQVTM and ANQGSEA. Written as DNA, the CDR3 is TGCAGCGTTGAGGGGAGCTATGGCTACACCTTC. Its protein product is CSVEGSYGYTF.

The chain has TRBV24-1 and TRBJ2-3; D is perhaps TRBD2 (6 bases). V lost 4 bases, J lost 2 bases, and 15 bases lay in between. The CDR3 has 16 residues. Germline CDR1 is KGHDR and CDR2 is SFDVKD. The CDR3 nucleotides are TGTGCCACCAGTGACCTCGGAGGGGCCTACACAGATACGCAGTATTTT. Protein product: CATSDLGGAYTDTQYF.

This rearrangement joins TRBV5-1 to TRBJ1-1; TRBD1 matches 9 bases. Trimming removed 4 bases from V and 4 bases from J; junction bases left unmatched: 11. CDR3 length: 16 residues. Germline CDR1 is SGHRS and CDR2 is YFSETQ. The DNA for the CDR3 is TGCGCCAGCAGCGAAACAGGGGGCTTTACGGGCACTGAAGCTTTCTTT. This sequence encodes CASSETGGFTGTEAFF.

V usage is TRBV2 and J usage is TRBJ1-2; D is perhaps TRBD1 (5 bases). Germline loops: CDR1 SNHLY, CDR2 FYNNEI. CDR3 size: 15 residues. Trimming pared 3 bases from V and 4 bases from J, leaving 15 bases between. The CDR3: CASSELEGHGYGYTF. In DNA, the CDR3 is TGTGCCAGCAGTGAGTTGGAGGGGCATGGCTATGGCTACACCTTC.

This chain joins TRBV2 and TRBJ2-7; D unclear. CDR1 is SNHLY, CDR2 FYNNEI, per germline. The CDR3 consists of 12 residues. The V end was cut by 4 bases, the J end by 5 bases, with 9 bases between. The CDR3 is CASSVTSNEQYF. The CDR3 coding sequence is TGTGCCAGCAGTGTCACCAGTAACGAGCAGTACTTC.

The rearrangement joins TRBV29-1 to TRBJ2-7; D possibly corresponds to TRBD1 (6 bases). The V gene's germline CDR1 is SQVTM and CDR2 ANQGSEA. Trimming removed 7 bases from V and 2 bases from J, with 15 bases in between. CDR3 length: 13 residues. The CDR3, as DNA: TGCAGCGCACGGGATGGACAGACCTACGAGCAGTACTTC. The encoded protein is CSARDGQTYEQYF.

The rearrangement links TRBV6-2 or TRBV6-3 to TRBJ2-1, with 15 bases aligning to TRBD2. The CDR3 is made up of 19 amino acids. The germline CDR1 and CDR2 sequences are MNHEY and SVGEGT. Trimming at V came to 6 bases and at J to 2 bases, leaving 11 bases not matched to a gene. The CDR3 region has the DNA TGTGCCAGCAGCCCTATTTCCGGGACTAGCGGGGGGACCTACAATGAGCAGTTCTTC. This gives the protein CASSPISGTSGGTYNEQFF.

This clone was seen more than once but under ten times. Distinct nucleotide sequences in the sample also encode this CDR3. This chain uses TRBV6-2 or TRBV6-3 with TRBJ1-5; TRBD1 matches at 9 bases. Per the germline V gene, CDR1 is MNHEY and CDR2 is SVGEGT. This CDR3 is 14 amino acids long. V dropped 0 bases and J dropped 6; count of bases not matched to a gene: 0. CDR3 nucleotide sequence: TGTGCCAGCAGTTACTCGGGACAGGGTCAGCCCCAGCATTTT. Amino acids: CASSYSGQGQPQHF.

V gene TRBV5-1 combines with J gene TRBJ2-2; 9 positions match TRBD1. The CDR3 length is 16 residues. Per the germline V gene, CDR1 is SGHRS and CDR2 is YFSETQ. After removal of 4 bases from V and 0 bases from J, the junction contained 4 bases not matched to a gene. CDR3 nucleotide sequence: TGCGCCAGCAGCCACCGGGACAGGGCGAACACCGGGGAGCTGTTTTTT. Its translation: CASSHRDRANTGELFF.

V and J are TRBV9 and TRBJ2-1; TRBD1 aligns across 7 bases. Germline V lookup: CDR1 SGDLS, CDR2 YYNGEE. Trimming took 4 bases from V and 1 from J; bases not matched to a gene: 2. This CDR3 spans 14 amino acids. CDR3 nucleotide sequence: TGTGCCAGCAGCACCAGGGGGTCCTACAATGAGCAGTTCTTC. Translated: CASSTRGSYNEQFF. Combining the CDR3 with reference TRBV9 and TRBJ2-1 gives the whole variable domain DSGVTQTPKHLITATGQRVTLRCSPRSGDLSVYWYQQSLDQGLQFLIQYYNGEERAKGNILERFSAQQFPDLHSELNLSSLELGDSALYFCASSTRGSYNEQFFGPGTRLTVL.

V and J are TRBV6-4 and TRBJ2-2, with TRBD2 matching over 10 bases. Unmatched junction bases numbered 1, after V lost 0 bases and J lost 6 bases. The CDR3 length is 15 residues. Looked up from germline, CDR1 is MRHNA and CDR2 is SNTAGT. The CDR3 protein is CASSDSAGGPGELFF. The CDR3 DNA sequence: TGTGCCAGCAGTGACTCAGCGGGGGGGCCCGGGGAGCTGTTTTTT.

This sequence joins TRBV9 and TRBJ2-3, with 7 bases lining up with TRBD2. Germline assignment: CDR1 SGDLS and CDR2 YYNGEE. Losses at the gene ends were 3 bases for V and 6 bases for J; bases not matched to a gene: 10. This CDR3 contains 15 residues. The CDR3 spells CASSGGGDYQDTQYF. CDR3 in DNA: TGTGCCAGCAGCGGGGGAGGGGACTACCAGGATACGCAGTATTTT. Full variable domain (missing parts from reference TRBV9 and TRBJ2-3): DSGVTQTPKHLITATGQRVTLRCSPRSGDLSVYWYQQSLDQGLQFLIQYYNGEERAKGNILERFSAQQFPDLHSELNLSSLELGDSALYFCASSGGGDYQDTQYFGPGTRLTVL.

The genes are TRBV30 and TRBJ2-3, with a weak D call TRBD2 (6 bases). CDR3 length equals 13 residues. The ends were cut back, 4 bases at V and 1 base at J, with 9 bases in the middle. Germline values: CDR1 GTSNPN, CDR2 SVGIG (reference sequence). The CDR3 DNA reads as TGTGCCTGGAAGCGGGCCGGCACAGATACGCAGTATTTT. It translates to CAWKRAGTDTQYF.

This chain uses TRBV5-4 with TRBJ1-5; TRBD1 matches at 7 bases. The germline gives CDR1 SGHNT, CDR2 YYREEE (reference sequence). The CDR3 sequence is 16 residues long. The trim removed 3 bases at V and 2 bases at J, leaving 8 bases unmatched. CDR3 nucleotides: TGTGCCAGCAGCTCCCAAGGGGGCGCCGGCAATCAGCCCCAGCATTTT. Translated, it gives CASSSQGGAGNQPQHF.

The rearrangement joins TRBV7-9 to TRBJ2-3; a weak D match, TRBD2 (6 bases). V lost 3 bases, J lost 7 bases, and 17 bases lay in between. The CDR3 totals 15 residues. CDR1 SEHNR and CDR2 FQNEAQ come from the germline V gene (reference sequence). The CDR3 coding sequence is TGTGCCAGCAGCTTGCTAGCGAGCATTAGGCATACGCAGTATTTT. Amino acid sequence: CASSLLASIRHTQYF.

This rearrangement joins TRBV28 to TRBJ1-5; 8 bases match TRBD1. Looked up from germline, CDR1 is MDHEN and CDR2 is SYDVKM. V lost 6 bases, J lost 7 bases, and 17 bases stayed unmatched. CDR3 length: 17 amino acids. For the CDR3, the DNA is TGTGCCAGCAGCGGGGGTGGCGCCGCGGACAGGGCCCAGCCCCAGCATTTT. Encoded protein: CASSGGGAADRAQPQHF. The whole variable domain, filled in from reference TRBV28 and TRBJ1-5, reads DVKVTQSSRYLVKRTGEKVFLECVQDMDHENMFWYRQDPGLGLRLIYFSYDVKMKEKGDIPEGYSVSREKKERFSLILESASTNQTSMYLCASSGGGAADRAQPQHFGDGTRLSIL.

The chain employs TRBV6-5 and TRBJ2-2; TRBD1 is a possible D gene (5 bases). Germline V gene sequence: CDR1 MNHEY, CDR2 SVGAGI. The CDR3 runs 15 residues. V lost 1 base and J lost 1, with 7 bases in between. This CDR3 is CASSYWQGNTGELFF. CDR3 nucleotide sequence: TGTGCCAGCAGTTACTGGCAGGGGAACACCGGGGAGCTGTTTTTT.

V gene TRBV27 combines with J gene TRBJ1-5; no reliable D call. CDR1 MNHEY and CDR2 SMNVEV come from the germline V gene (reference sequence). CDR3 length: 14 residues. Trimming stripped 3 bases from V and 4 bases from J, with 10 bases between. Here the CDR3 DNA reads TGTGCCAGCAGTTTTTCCGGGAGTAATCAGCCCCAGCATTTT. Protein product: CASSFSGSNQPQHF.

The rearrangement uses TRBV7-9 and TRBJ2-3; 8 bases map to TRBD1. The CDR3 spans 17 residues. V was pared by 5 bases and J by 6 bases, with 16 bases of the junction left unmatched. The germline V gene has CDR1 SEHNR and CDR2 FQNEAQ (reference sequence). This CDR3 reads CASSRQTGVPNRDTQYF. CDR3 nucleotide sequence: TGTGCCAGCAGCCGCCAGACAGGGGTCCCCAATAGGGATACGCAGTATTTT.